The 24 T cell receptor beta chains below come from one sample, sequenced in a study of blood T cell repertoires in COVID-19. Libraries were prepared by immunoSEQ multiplex PCR; TCRdb keeps only in-frame clonotypes and omits some of them. The table shows around 250,000 clones, with roughly 80% occurring only once. Sequencing was performed on peripheral blood. These receptors all stem from a woman aged 18-29 years with acute or convalescent COVID-19.

J is TRBJ2-3 and V is TRBV3-1 (or the pseudogene TRBV3-2); 11 nucleotides line up with TRBD2. Per germline, CDR1 LGHDT and CDR2 YNNKEL (reference sequence). The V segment lost 0 bases and the J segment 2 bases; nucleotides outside the gene matches: 10. The CDR3 consists of 19 residues. Written as DNA, the CDR3 is TGTGCCAGCAGCCAAGATATAGTGCCTAGCGGGAGGATCACAGATACGCAGTATTTT. Translation gives CASSQDIVPSGRITDTQYF.

V is TRBV5-1 and J is TRBJ2-3, with TRBD2 matching 7 bases. The CDR3 consists of 15 residues. J gave up 5 bases and V 0 bases, and 6 bases lay outside the gene matches. Per germline, CDR1 SGHRS and CDR2 YFSETQ. The CDR3 sequence: CASSLVMGEGDTQYF. The CDR3 nucleotides read TGCGCCAGCAGCTTGGTGATGGGGGAGGGAGATACGCAGTATTTT.

V is TRBV12-3 or TRBV12-4 and J is TRBJ1-1, with D possibly being TRBD1 (6 bases). The CDR3 totals 12 residues. V was pared by 5 bases and J by 6 bases, with 10 bases between. Here the CDR3 reads CASSPGTPEAFF. CDR3 nucleotide sequence: TGTGCCAGCAGTCCCGGGACACCTGAAGCTTTCTTT.

J is TRBJ2-7 and V is TRBV20-1; 12 bases fit TRBD2. The CDR3 has 16 amino acids. V shed 3 bases and J 5 bases; nucleotides not matched to a gene: 11. The germline gives CDR1 DFQATT, CDR2 SNEGSKA (reference sequence). CDR3 in DNA: TGCAGTGCTAGTCTGGGACTAGCGGGCAGGGGGGACGAGCAGTACTTC. It specifies CSASLGLAGRGDEQYF.

V usage is TRBV5-3 and J usage is TRBJ2-2; 7 nucleotides agree with TRBD2. TRBV5-3 is an ORF for which the function is uncertain. This CDR3 is 16 amino acids long. V was pared by 2 bases and J by 2 bases, with 6 bases of the junction left unmatched. The CDR3 protein is CARSFPAGRNTGELFF. CDR3 DNA sequence: TGTGCCAGAAGCTTCCCAGCGGGAAGAAACACCGGGGAGCTGTTTTTT.

This clone was observed a few times. V is TRBV5-4 and J is TRBJ1-2, with 8 bases identical to TRBD1. The V segment lost 3 bases and the J segment 4 bases; nucleotides outside the gene matches: 11. There are 16 residues in the CDR3. The germline gives CDR1 SGHNT, CDR2 YYREEE (reference sequence). CDR3 sequence: CASSSSTGAVGYGYTF. The CDR3 DNA follows: TGTGCCAGCAGCTCCTCGACAGGGGCGGTGGGCTATGGCTACACCTTC.

Here the CDR3 reads CASSLYRTASYEQYF. CDR3 DNA sequence: TGTGCCAGCAGCTTGTACCGGACAGCGTCCTACGAGCAGTACTTC. This chain joins TRBV5-8 and TRBJ2-7; TRBD1 is a possible D gene (6 bases). V was clipped by 1 base and J by 1 base, with 12 bases between them. CDR1 is SGHTS and CDR2 is YDEGEE in the germline V gene. The CDR3 consists of 15 residues.

Written as DNA, the CDR3 is TGTGCCAGCAGCTCTTCCGGGACAGGGACCTTGGGTGAGCAGTTCTTC. This encodes CASSSSGTGTLGEQFF. This chain uses TRBV7-8 with TRBJ2-1, with 9 nucleotides matching TRBD1. With 4 bases clipped from V and 9 bases from J, the junction kept 13 bases outside the gene matches. The CDR3 covers 16 residues. From germline, CDR1 is SGHVS and CDR2 FQNEAQ.

This chain links TRBV30 with TRBJ1-6; D gene uncertain. Germline V lookup: CDR1 GTSNPN, CDR2 SVGIG (reference sequence). The CDR3 runs 10 residues. Trimming stripped 5 bases from V and 19 bases from J, with 15 bases between. CDR3 protein: CAWADPLMHF. The CDR3 nucleotides read TGTGCCTGGGCCGATCCCCTAATGCACTTT.

This clone was recorded a few times. The J gene is TRBJ1-5, the V gene TRBV18; 8 nucleotides line up with TRBD1. The junction had 5 bases not matched to a gene; V was cut back by 5 bases and J by 2 bases. Germline lookup yields CDR1 KGHSH and CDR2 LQKENI. The CDR3 loop spans 15 amino acids. The CDR3 DNA reads as TGTGCCAGCTCAAAGACAGGGGATGGCAATCAGCCCCAGCATTTT. Amino acid sequence: CASSKTGDGNQPQHF.

V is TRBV28 and J is TRBJ2-7, with D tentatively TRBD1 (5 bases). The CDR3 runs 12 residues. CDR1 MDHEN and CDR2 SYDVKM come from the germline V gene. V was cut by 3 bases and J by 5 bases, with 8 bases left in between. For the CDR3, the DNA is TGTGCCAGCAGTTTGGCAGGGAACGAGCAGTACTTC. Encoded protein: CASSLAGNEQYF.

The chain links TRBV5-6 to TRBJ1-1; TRBD1 aligns across 12 bases. CDR1 SGHDT and CDR2 YYEEEE come from the germline V gene. This CDR3 contains 16 residues. J gave up 11 bases and V 0 bases, and 11 bases lay outside the gene matches. In nucleotides, the CDR3 is TGTGCCAGCAGCTTGGAGACCGGGACAGGGGGCGGCAAGGCTTTCTTT. Encoded protein: CASSLETGTGGGKAFF.

The J gene is TRBJ2-5, the V gene TRBV28, with TRBD2 matching over 7 bases. After removal of 4 bases from V and 3 bases from J, the junction contained 5 bases not matched to a gene. The CDR3 totals 14 residues. The germline V gene encodes CDR1 MDHEN and CDR2 SYDVKM. The CDR3 coding sequence is TGTGCCAGCAGTTCCCTGGGAGGGAAAGAGACCCAGTACTTC. It is translated as CASSSLGGKETQYF.

The chain links TRBV14 to TRBJ1-4, with no clear D. Germline loops: CDR1 SGHDN, CDR2 FVKESK. This CDR3 region has 15 residues. V lost 4 bases and J 4 bases, leaving 13 bases between the germline ends. CDR3 coding DNA: TGTGCCAGCAGCCTTCAGGTTGGCTTTAATGAAAAACTGTTTTTT. Protein: CASSLQVGFNEKLFF.

CDR3 DNA: TGTGCCAGCAGCTCAGTGGAGGGACTAGCCTACGAGCAGTACTTC. Its protein product is CASSSVEGLAYEQYF. The genes are TRBV11-2 and TRBJ2-7; 8 bases match TRBD2. V gave up 4 bases and J gave up 2 bases; unmatched junction bases: 7. The CDR3 length is 15 residues. The germline CDR1 and CDR2 sequences are SGHAT and FQNNGV.

The chain employs TRBV5-5 and TRBJ1-6; tentatively, D is TRBD1 (6 bases). CDR1 and CDR2 (germline): SGHKS, YYEKEE (reference sequence). This CDR3 comprises 12 residues. The ends were cut back, 3 bases at V and 13 bases at J, with 11 bases in the middle. Here the CDR3 reads CASSSRGAPLHF. CDR3 DNA: TGTGCCAGCAGCTCCAGGGGTGCTCCCCTCCACTTT.

The chain links TRBV13 to TRBJ1-6; 7 bases line up with TRBD1. Germline V lookup: CDR1 PRHDT, CDR2 FYEKMQ (reference sequence). This CDR3 has 17 amino acids. The ends lost 3 bases at V and 8 bases at J; junction bases unmatched: 13. CDR3 nucleotide sequence: TGTGCCAGCAGCTTGAGGGGGCGCAATCCAGGGGATTCACCCCTCCACTTT. This sequence encodes CASSLRGRNPGDSPLHF.

The genes are TRBV7-9 and TRBJ1-4; tentatively, D is TRBD1 (5 bases). CDR3 length: 15 residues. From germline, CDR1 is SEHNR and CDR2 FQNEAQ (reference sequence). V lost 7 bases to trimming and J lost 8 bases, with 20 bases between them. In DNA form, the CDR3 reads TGTGCCAGCACCGGCGGGGGGGGTACGAGGGAAAAACTGTTTTTT. It encodes CASTGGGGTREKLFF.

This rearrangement joins TRBV12-3 or TRBV12-4 to TRBJ1-2; D remains ambiguous. V was pared by 3 bases and J by 8 bases, with 13 bases between. This CDR3 is 13 amino acids long. CDR3 loop: CASSFDFGVGYTF. The DNA of the CDR3 is TGTGCCAGCAGTTTTGACTTCGGGGTGGGCTACACCTTC.

This chain joins TRBV6-5 and TRBJ2-3; TRBD2 aligns across 8 bases. The CDR3 has 14 amino acids. V was pared by 8 bases and J by 5 bases, with 9 bases of the junction left unmatched. The germline V gene has CDR1 MNHEY and CDR2 SVGAGI. The CDR3 reads CASALAETQDTQYF. CDR3 DNA sequence: TGTGCCAGCGCACTAGCGGAGACGCAAGATACGCAGTATTTT.

This chain connects TRBV11-1 to TRBJ2-1, with D perhaps TRBD1 (6 bases). Germline CDR1 SGHAT, CDR2 FQDESV (reference sequence). The CDR3 has 11 amino acids. The V end was cut by 3 bases, the J end by 12 bases, with 9 bases between. The CDR3 nucleotides are TGTGCCAGCAGCTTCTTGGACAGGCAGTTCTTC. Its translation is CASSFLDRQFF. Supplemented by reference TRBV11-1 and TRBJ2-1, the full variable domain reads EAEVAQSPRYKITEKSQAVAFWCDPISGHATLYWYRQILGQGPELLVQFQDESVVDDSQLPKDRFSAERLKGVDSTLKIQPAELGDSAMYLCASSFLDRQFFGPGTRLTVL.

The V and J genes are TRBV28 and TRBJ1-1; weak D call: TRBD1 (6 bases). CDR1 and CDR2 from the germline V gene are MDHEN and SYDVKM. Trimming took 6 bases from V and 4 from J, leaving 18 bases between them. This CDR3 spans 15 amino acids. The CDR3 sequence is CASRKPQGWATEAFF. CDR3 in DNA: TGTGCCAGCAGAAAACCTCAGGGGTGGGCCACTGAAGCTTTCTTT.

This sequence joins TRBV2 and TRBJ1-5; D unclear. CDR1 SNHLY and CDR2 FYNNEI come from the germline V gene. The CDR3 is 14 residues long. With 4 bases removed from V and 4 bases from J, the gap between germline ends came to 11 bases. Written as DNA, the CDR3 is TGTGCCAGCAGTGGGCGGGAGCCAAATCAGCCCCAGCATTTT. Translated: CASSGREPNQPQHF.

The chain is built from TRBV4-2 and TRBJ2-7; a weak D match, TRBD1 (6 bases). V gave up 6 bases and J gave up 2 bases, with 17 bases separating them. The CDR3 is made up of 15 amino acids. Germline loops: CDR1 LGHNA, CDR2 YNFKEQ. The CDR3, as DNA: TGTGCCAGCAGTCCGGCATGGACAGCGACCTACGAGCAGTACTTC. Translated, it gives CASSPAWTATYEQYF.